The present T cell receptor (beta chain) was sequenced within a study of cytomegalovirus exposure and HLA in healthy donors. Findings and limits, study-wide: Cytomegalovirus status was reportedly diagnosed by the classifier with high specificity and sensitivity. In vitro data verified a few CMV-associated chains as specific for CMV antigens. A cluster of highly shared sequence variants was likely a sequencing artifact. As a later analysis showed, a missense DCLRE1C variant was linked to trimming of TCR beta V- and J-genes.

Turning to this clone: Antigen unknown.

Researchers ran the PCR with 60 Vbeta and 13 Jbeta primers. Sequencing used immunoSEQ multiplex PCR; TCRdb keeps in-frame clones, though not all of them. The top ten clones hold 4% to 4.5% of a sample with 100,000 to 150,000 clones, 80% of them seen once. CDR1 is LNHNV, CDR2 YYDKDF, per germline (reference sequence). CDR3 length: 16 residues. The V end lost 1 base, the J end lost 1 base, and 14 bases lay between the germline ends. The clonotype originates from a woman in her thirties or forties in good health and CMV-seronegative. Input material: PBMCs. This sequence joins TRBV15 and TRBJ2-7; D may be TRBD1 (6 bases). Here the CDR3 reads CATSRGIGQGSYEQYF. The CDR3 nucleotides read TGTGCCACCAGCAGAGGTATTGGGCAGGGGTCCTACGAGCAGTACTTC.